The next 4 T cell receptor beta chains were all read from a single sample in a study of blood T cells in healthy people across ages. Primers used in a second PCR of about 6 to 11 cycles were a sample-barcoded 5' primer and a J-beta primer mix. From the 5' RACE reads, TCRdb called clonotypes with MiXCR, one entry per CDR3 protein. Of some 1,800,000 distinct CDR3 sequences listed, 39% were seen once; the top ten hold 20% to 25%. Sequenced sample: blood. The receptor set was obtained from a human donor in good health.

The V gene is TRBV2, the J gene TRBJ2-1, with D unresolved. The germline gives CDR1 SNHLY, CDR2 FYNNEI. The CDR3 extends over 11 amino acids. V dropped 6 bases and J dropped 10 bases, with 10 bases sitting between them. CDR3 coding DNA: TGTGCCAGCAGCTTTAACGTCGAGCAGTTCTTC. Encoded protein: CASSFNVEQFF.

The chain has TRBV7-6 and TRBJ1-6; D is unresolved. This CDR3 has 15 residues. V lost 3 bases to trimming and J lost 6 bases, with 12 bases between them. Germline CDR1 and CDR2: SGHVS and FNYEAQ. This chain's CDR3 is CASSLARTVNSPLHF. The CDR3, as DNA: TGTGCCAGCAGCTTGGCCCGTACAGTTAATTCACCCCTCCACTTT.

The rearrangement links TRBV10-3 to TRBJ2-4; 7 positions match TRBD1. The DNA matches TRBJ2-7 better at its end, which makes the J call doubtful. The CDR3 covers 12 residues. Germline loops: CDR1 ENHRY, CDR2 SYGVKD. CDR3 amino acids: CAISGQGSEQYF. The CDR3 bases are TGTGCCATCAGTGGACAGGGCAGCGAGCAGTACTTC.

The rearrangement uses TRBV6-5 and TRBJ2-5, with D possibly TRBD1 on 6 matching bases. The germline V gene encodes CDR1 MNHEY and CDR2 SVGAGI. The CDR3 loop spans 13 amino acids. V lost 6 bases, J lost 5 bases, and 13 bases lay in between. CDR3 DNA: TGTGCCAGCAGGAAACAGGGTAGCGAGACCCAGTACTTC. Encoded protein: CASRKQGSETQYF.